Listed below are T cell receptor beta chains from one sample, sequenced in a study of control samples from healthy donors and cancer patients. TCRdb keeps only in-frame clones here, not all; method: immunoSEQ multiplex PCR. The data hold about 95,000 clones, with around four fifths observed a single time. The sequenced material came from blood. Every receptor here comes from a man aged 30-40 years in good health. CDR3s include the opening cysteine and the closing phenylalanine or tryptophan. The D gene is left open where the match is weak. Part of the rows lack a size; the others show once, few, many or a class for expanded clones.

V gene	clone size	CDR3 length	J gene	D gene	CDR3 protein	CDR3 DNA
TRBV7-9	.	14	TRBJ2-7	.	CASSGSNRVHEQYF	TGTGCCAGCAGCGGAAGTAACAGGGTTCACGAGCAGTACTTC
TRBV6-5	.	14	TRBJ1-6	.	CAISDSFYNSPLHF	TGTGCCATCTCGGACAGCTTTTATAATTCACCCCTCCACTTT
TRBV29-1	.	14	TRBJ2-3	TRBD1	CSGAGQGITDTQYF	TGCAGCGGCGCGGGACAGGGGATCACAGATACGCAGTATTTT
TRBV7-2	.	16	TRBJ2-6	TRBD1	CASSFHTGVGANVLTF	TGTGCCAGCAGCTTCCACACAGGGGTCGGGGCCAACGTCCTGACTTTC
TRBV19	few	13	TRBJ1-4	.	CASSIWGREKLFF	TGTGCCAGTAGTATTTGGGGACGTGAAAAACTGTTTTTT
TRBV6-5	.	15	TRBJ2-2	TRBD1	CASTRTGRNTGELFF	TGTGCCAGCACCCGGACAGGGCGGAACACCGGGGAGCTGTTTTTT
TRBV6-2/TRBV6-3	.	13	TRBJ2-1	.	CASSYSAWGWGFF	TGTGCCAGCAGTTACTCGGCTTGGGGGTGGGGGTTCTTC
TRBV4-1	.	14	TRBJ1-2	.	CASSHQGRDYGYTF	TGCGCCAGCAGCCACCAGGGGAGGGACTATGGCTACACCTTC
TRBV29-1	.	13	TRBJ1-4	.	CSVGTPTNEKLFF	TGCAGCGTGGGGACTCCTACTAATGAAAAACTGTTTTTT
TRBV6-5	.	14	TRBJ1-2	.	CASSSADGNYGYTF	TGTGCCAGCAGTTCGGCTGACGGTAACTATGGCTACACCTTC
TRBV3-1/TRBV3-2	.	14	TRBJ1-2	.	CASSQDRGDNGYTF	TGTGCCAGCAGCCAAGATCGGGGCGACAATGGCTACACCTTC
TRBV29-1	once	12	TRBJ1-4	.	CSVGGLGEKLFF	TGCAGCGTTGGGGGGCTGGGTGAAAAACTGTTTTTT
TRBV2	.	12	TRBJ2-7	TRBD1	CASRGDSYEQYF	TGTGCCAGCAGGGGGGACAGCTACGAGCAGTACTTC
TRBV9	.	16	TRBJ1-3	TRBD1	CASSAGQGLSGNTIYF	TGTGCCAGCAGCGCGGGACAGGGCCTTTCTGGAAACACCATATATTTT
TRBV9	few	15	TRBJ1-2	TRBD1	CASGQGESGSYGYTF	TGTGCCAGCGGACAGGGAGAAAGTGGGAGCTATGGCTACACCTTC
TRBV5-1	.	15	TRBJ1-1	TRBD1	CASSTGTGRWTEAFF	TGCGCCAGCAGCACTGGGACAGGGCGGTGGACTGAAGCTTTCTTT
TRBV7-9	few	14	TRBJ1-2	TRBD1	CASSRDRADYGYTF	TGTGCCAGCAGCAGGGACAGGGCTGACTATGGCTACACCTTC
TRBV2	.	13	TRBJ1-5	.	CASRGPGDQPQHF	TGTGCCAGCAGGGGTCCAGGGGATCAGCCCCAGCATTTT
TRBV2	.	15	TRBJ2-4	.	CASITRGVLGNIQYF	TGTGCCAGCATTACGAGGGGGGTTCTAGGGAACATTCAGTACTTC
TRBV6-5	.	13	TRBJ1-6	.	CASSPRPLGALHF	TGTGCCAGCAGTCCCAGGCCGCTCGGCGCCCTCCACTTT
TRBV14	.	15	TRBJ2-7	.	CASSRIDTYSYEQYF	TGTGCCAGCAGCCGGATTGACACTTACTCCTACGAGCAGTACTTC
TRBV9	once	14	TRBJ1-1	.	CASSAHQGPTEAFF	TGTGCCAGCAGCGCCCATCAAGGGCCCACTGAAGCTTTCTTT
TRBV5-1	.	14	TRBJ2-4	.	CASSLAGFGNIQYF	TGCGCCAGCAGCTTGGCGGGGTTTGGAAACATTCAGTACTTC
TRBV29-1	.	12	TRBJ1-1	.	CSVNQWNTEAFF	TGCAGCGTCAACCAGTGGAACACTGAAGCTTTCTTT
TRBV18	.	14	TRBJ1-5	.	CASSPELGEQPQHF	TGTGCCAGCTCACCAGAGCTGGGAGAGCAGCCCCAGCATTTT
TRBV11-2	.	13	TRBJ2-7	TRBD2	CASRLGGSYEQYF	TGTGCCAGCAGGTTGGGGGGGTCGTACGAGCAGTACTTC
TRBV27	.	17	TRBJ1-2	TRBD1	CASSLRLRQGDNYGYTF	TGTGCCAGCAGTCTAAGGCTTCGACAGGGTGATAACTATGGCTACACCTTC
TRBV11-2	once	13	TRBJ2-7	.	CASRAGQRYEQYF	TGTGCCAGCCGAGCGGGACAGCGCTACGAGCAGTACTTC
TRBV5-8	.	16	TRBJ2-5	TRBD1	CASTPTPGQGRETQYF	TGTGCCAGCACCCCTACGCCGGGACAGGGTCGAGAGACCCAGTACTTC
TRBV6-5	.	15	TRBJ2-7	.	CASSLSPGSSYEQYF	TGTGCCAGCAGCCTCTCACCCGGCAGCTCCTACGAGCAGTACTTC
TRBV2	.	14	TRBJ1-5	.	CATKPYMGNQPQHF	TGTGCCACCAAGCCTTACATGGGCAATCAGCCCCAGCATTTT
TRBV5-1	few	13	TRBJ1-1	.	CASSLGYSTEAFF	TGCGCCAGCAGCTTGGGTTATAGCACTGAAGCTTTCTTT
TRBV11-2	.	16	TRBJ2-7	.	CASSLAGAQFSYEQYF	TGTGCCAGCAGCTTAGCGGGGGCCCAATTCTCCTACGAGCAGTACTTC
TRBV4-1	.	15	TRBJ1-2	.	CASSRSPGGEGGYTF	TGCGCCAGCAGCCGATCCCCGGGGGGCGAAGGTGGCTACACCTTC
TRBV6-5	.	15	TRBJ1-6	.	CASSANRVPNSPLHF	TGTGCCAGCAGCGCTAACCGGGTCCCTAATTCACCCCTCCACTTT
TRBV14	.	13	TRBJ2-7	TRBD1	CASSHDRDGEQYF	TGTGCCAGCAGCCACGACAGGGACGGGGAGCAGTACTTC
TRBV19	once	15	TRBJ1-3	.	CASSPDTVSGNTIYF	TGTGCCAGCTCGCCGGACACAGTCTCTGGAAACACCATATATTTT
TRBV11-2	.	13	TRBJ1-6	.	CASSLTDNSPLHF	TGTGCCAGCAGCTTAACAGATAATTCACCCCTCCACTTT
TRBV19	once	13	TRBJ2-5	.	CASSIRRQETQYF	TGTGCCAGTAGTATAAGACGGCAAGAGACCCAGTACTTC
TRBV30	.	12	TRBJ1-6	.	CAWSGQNSPLHF	TGTGCCTGGAGCGGGCAGAATTCACCTCTCCACTTT
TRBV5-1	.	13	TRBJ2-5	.	CASSLAGGETQYF	TGCGCCAGCAGCTTGGCCGGGGGAGAGACCCAGTACTTC
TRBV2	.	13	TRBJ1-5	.	CASSWGEDQPQHF	TGTGCCAGCAGTTGGGGGGAGGATCAGCCCCAGCATTTT
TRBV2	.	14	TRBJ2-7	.	CASSDRGYSYEQYF	TGTGCCAGCAGTGACAGGGGTTATTCCTACGAGCAGTACTTC
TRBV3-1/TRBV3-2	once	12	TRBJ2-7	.	CASSQVIYEQYF	TGTGCCAGCAGCCAAGTGATCTACGAGCAGTACTTC
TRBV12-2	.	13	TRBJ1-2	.	CASRSGINYGYTF	TGTGCAAGTCGCTCCGGGATTAACTATGGCTACACCTTC
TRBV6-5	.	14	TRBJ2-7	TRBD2	CASSRLAGETEQYF	TGTGCCAGCAGCCGACTAGCGGGGGAGACCGAGCAGTACTTC
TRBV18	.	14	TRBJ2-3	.	CASSRLYSTDTQYF	TGTGCCAGCTCACGACTATACAGCACAGATACGCAGTATTTT
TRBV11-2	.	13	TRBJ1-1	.	CASSLTGWTEAFF	TGTGCCAGCAGCTTAACCGGATGGACTGAAGCTTTCTTT
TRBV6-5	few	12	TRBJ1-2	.	CASDRRNYGYTF	TGTGCCAGCGACCGACGGAACTATGGCTACACCTTC
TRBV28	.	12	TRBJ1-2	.	CASSKGTHGYTF	TGTGCCAGCAGTAAAGGGACTCATGGCTACACCTTC
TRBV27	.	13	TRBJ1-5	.	CASREGPNQPQHF	TGTGCCAGCAGAGAAGGGCCTAATCAGCCCCAGCATTTT
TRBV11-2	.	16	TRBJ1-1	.	CASSFGKTQMNTEAFF	TGTGCCAGCAGTTTTGGGAAAACACAAATGAACACTGAAGCTTTCTTT
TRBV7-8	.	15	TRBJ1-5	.	CASSLVWDSNQPQHF	TGTGCCAGCAGCTTAGTATGGGACAGCAATCAGCCCCAGCATTTT
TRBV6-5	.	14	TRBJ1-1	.	CASSYGTRNTEAFF	TGTGCCAGCAGTTACGGGACACGGAACACTGAAGCTTTCTTT
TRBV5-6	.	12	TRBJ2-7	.	CASSFRPSEQYF	TGTGCCAGCAGCTTTCGCCCCAGCGAGCAGTACTTC
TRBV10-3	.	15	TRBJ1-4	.	CAISESGDPNEKLFF	TGTGCCATCAGTGAGTCGGGGGACCCTAATGAAAAACTGTTTTTT
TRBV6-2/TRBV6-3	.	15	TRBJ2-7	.	CASSYSGVASHEQYF	TGTGCCAGCAGTTACTCCGGCGTAGCTTCCCACGAGCAGTACTTC
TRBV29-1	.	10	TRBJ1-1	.	CSVEGPGAFF	TGCAGCGTTGAAGGGCCTGGGGCTTTCTTT
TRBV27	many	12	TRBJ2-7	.	CASTNGVTEQYF	TGTGCCAGCACCAACGGGGTAACGGAGCAGTACTTC
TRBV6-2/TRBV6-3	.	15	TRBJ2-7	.	CASSSRTGYTYEQYF	TGTGCCAGCAGTTCCCGGACGGGGTATACCTACGAGCAGTACTTC